This T cell receptor beta chain derives from a study of shared clonotypes between healthy human individuals. Those who donated were healthy HIV-negative adults, with no recent acute infections or vaccinations reported. The CDR3 covers 9 residues. V was trimmed by 2 bases and J by 7 bases, leaving 2 bases between them. CDR1 and CDR2 (germline): DFQATT, SNEGSKA (reference sequence). Method: immunoSEQ multiplex PCR; TCRdb's copy keeps in-frame clones and lacks some. In the table there are fewer than 550,000 clones, approximately 79% of which are singletons. This sequence was found in a woman in her 40s in good health. Some clones in this sample may be carry-over from other donors' samples. What was sequenced was PBMCs. The V and J genes are TRBV20-1 and TRBJ2-5; D gene unclear. Here the CDR3 DNA reads TGCAGTGCTAGAAGGACCCAGTACTTC. As protein: CSARRTQYF.